This T cell receptor (beta chain) was observed in a study of cytomegalovirus exposure and HLA in healthy donors. The PCR was carried out with 60 Vbeta primers and 13 Jbeta primers. Generated by immunoSEQ multiplex PCR, the TCRdb table keeps only in-frame clones and is missing some. Found here are 200,000 to 250,000 clones, about three quarters of them singletons; the top ten hold around 0.44%. V shed 3 bases and J 7 bases; nucleotides not matched to a gene: 5. CDR1 is MNHEY and CDR2 is SMNVEV in the germline V gene (reference sequence). This CDR3 spans 13 amino acids. The origin of this receptor is a boy between 10 and 17 years old in good health and CMV-seronegative. Input material: PBMCs. The V and J genes are TRBV27 and TRBJ2-5; 7 nucleotides align to TRBD1. The CDR3 nucleotides read TGTGCCAGCAGTTTTGAGGGGGCGGGGACCCAGTACTTC. It codes for CASSFEGAGTQYF.